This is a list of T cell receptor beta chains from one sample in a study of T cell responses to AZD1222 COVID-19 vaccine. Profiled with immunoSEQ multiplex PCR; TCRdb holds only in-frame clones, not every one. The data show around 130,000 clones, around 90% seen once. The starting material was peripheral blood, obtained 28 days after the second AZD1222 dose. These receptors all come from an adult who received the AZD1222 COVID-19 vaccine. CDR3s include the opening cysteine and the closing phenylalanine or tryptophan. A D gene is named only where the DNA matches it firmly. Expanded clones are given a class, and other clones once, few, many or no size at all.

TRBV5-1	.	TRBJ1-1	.	TGCGCCAGCACGGACAGTTTTCTAATGAACACTGAAGCTTTCTTT	CASTDSFLMNTEAFF
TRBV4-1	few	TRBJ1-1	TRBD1	TGCGCCAGCAGGGACAGGGGCATGAACACTGAAGCTTTCTTT	CASRDRGMNTEAFF
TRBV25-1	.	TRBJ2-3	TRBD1	TGTGCCAGCAGTGAACGGACCGGGACAGGGGGCACAGATACGCAGTATTTT	CASSERTGTGGTDTQYF
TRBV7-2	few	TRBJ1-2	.	TGTGCCAGCAGCTTAGAATGGGGGCGGAGAGGCTACACCTTC	CASSLEWGRRGYTF
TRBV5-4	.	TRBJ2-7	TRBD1	TGTGCCAGCAGCCGGGGCACCGGGACAGGGACCTTCTACGAGCAGTACTTC	CASSRGTGTGTFYEQYF
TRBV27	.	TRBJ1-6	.	TGTGCCAGCAGTTTAAAGGGGGCCTATAATTCACCCCTCCACTTT	CASSLKGAYNSPLHF
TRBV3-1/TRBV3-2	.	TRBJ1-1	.	TGTGCCAGCAGCCTCGTCCGGGATGGGACTGAAGCTTTCTTT	CASSLVRDGTEAFF
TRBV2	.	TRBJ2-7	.	TGTGCCAGCACGGGGAAGATATACGAGCAGTACTTC	CASTGKIYEQYF
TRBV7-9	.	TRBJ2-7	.	TGTGCCAGCAGCTTACAGGTGTCCTACGAGCAGTACTTC	CASSLQVSYEQYF
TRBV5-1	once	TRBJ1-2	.	TGCGCCAGCAGCTTGGCCGGGCCTCTCAGAGACTACACCTTC	CASSLAGPLRDYTF
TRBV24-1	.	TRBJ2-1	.	TGTGCCACCAGTGATTCCCGCGCTAGTTCCCGGAATGAGCAGTTCTTC	CATSDSRASSRNEQFF
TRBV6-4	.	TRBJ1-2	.	TGTGCCAGCAGTGACTTCGGCAGTTCCTATGGCTACACCTTC	CASSDFGSSYGYTF
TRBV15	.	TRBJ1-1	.	TGTGCCACCAGCAGAGATCTGGGGACTGAAGCTTTCTTT	CATSRDLGTEAFF
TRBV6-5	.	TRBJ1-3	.	TGTGCCAGCAGGGGCCTCTCTGGAAACACCATATATTTT	CASRGLSGNTIYF
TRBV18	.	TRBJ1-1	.	TGTGCCAGCTCACCATTGCGGGGCGAATCTGAAGCTTTCTTT	CASSPLRGESEAFF
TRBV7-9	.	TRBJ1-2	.	TGTGCCAGCAGCTCCCGCGGGGGCGGGGAGGTCGGTGGCTACACCTTC	CASSSRGGGEVGGYTF
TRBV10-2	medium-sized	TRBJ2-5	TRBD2	TGCGCCAGCAGTATCAGCGGGAAGAAGACCCAGTACTTC	CASSISGKKTQYF
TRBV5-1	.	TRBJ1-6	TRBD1	TGCGCCAGCAGCCTCGGACAGGGTGATAATTCACCCCTCCACTTT	CASSLGQGDNSPLHF